This is a list of T cell receptor beta chains from one sample in a study of molecular identifiers for immune sequencing clone quantification. TCRdb re-called the PCR reads through MiXCR, storing one row per CDR3 protein. The data show more than 550,000 distinct CDR3 sequences, with about 25% seen just once and about 0.78% held by the top ten. Sequencing input: naive CD8+ T cells from blood, with Jurkat cell RNA spiked in. These receptors came from a human donor in good health. Some libraries in this study had Jurkat cell RNA spiked in. Both conserved end residues are part of each CDR3. The order of the fields is V gene, CDR3 length, CDR3 protein.

v_call: TRBV5-6; cdr3_length: 14; cdr3_aa: CASSLIYTQETQYF
v_call: TRBV6-2/TRBV6-3; cdr3_length: 18; cdr3_aa: CASSYPRAESHSNQPQHF
v_call: TRBV13; cdr3_length: 16; cdr3_aa: CASSLELAGNPDTQYF
v_call: TRBV28; cdr3_length: 15; cdr3_aa: CASSLIVRGGNEAFF
v_call: TRBV19; cdr3_length: 15; cdr3_aa: CASSLGHVTAIEQFF
v_call: TRBV7-2; cdr3_length: 14; cdr3_aa: CASSLVGNPNEQFF
v_call: TRBV7-9; cdr3_length: 15; cdr3_aa: CASSLVGAFNTEAFF
v_call: TRBV6-2/TRBV6-3; cdr3_length: 12; cdr3_aa: CASSYSFYERYF
v_call: TRBV6-5; cdr3_length: 14; cdr3_aa: CASRLGWDAGEQFF
v_call: TRBV14; cdr3_length: 18; cdr3_aa: CASSEYRGGGNRNQPQHF
v_call: TRBV27; cdr3_length: 17; cdr3_aa: CASSPMQTSGDAGELFF
v_call: TRBV14; cdr3_length: 16; cdr3_aa: CASSHDSPRLGSPLHF
v_call: TRBV6-2/TRBV6-3; cdr3_length: 13; cdr3_aa: CASAPGQVYEQYF
v_call: TRBV7-8; cdr3_length: 15; cdr3_aa: CASSLPVSGEETQYF
v_call: TRBV20-1; cdr3_length: 14; cdr3_aa: CSARWGAESYEQYF
v_call: TRBV9; cdr3_length: 15; cdr3_aa: CASSDPGSAGNTIYF
v_call: TRBV19; cdr3_length: 17; cdr3_aa: CASSPPSRGWLGETQYF
v_call: TRBV6-6; cdr3_length: 18; cdr3_aa: CASSYPTGAVLWTGELFF
v_call: TRBV2; cdr3_length: 14; cdr3_aa: CASGGGGTIYEQYF
v_call: TRBV30; cdr3_length: 12; cdr3_aa: CAWSVGRFEAFF
v_call: TRBV7-2; cdr3_length: 15; cdr3_aa: CASTQRDRLNTEAFF
v_call: TRBV2; cdr3_length: 13; cdr3_aa: CASTGQGNSPLHF